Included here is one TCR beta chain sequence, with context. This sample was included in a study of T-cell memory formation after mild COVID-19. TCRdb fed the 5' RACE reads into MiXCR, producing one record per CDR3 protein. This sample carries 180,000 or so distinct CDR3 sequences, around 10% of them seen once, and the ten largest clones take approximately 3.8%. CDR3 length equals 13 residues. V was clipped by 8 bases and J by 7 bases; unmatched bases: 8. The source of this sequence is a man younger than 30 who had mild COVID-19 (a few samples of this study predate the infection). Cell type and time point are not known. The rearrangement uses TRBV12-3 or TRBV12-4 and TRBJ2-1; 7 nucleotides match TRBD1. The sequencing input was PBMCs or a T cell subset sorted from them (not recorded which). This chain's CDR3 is CASHLQGVNEQFF. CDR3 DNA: TGTGCCAGCCATTTGCAGGGGGTGAATGAGCAGTTCTTC.